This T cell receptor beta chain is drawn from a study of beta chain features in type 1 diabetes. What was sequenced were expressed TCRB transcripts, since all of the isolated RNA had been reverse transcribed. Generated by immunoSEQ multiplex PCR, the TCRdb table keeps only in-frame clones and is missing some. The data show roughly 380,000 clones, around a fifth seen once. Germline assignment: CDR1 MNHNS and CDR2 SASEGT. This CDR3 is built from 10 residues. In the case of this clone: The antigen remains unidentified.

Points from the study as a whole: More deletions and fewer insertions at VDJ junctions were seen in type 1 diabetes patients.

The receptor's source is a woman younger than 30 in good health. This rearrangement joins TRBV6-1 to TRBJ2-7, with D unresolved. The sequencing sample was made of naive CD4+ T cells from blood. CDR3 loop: CVVPSYEQYF. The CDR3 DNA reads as TGTGTCGTCCCCTCCTACGAGCAGTACTTC.